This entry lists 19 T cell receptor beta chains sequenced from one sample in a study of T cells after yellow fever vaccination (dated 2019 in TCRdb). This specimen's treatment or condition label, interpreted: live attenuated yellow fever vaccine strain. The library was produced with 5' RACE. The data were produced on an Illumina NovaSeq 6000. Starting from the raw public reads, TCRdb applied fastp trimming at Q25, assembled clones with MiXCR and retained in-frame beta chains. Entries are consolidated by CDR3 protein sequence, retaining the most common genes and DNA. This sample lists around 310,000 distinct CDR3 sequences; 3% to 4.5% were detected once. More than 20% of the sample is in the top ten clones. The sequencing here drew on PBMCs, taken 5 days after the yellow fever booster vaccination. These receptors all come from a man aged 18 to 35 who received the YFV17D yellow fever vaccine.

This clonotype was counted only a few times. In DNA form, the CDR3 reads TGTGCCAGCAGTTACAGGGCCTCCAACGAGCAGTACGTC. Translation gives CASSYRASNEQYV. The chain couples TRBV6-6 to TRBJ2-7, with no clear D. Germline values: CDR1 MNHNY, CDR2 SVGAGI (reference sequence). The CDR3 sequence is 13 residues long.

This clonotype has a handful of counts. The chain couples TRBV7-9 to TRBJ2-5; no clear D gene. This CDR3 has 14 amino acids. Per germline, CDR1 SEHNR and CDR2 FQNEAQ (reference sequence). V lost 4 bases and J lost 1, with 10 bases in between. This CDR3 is CASSWIRAQETQYF. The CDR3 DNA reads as TGTGCCAGCAGCTGGATCCGGGCCCAAGAGACCCAGTACTTC.

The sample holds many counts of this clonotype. CDR3: CASSPRDRTYGYTF. The CDR3 nucleotides read TGTGCCAGCAGCCCCCGGGACAGAACCTATGGCTACACCTTC. The chain carries TRBV7-2 and TRBJ1-2; 7 bases match TRBD1. The J segment lost 4 bases and the V segment lost 5 bases, leaving 7 bases of the junction unmatched. Germline CDR1 reads SGHTA; CDR2 reads FQGNSA. The CDR3 is 14 residues long.

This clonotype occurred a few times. The CDR3 bases are TGCAGTGCTAGATTTCCAGGGCTGAACACTGAAGCTTTCTTT. Protein sequence: CSARFPGLNTEAFF. The chain carries TRBV20-1 and TRBJ1-1; a possible D gene is TRBD1 (5 bases). The CDR3 is 14 amino acids. CDR1 and CDR2 (germline): DFQATT, SNEGSKA (reference sequence). V lost 2 bases and J lost 0, with 10 bases in between.

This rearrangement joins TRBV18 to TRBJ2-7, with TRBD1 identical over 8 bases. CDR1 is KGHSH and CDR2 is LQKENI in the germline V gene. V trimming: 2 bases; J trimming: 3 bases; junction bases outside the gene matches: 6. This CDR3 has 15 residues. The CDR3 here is CASSPGTGSNYEQYF. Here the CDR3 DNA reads TGTGCCAGCTCACCAGGGACAGGTAGTAACTACGAGCAGTACTTC.

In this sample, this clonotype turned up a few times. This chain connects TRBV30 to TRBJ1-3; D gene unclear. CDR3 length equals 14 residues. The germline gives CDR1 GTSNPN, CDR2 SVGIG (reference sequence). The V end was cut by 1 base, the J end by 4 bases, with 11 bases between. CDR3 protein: CAWSAWSVGNTIYF. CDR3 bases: TGTGCCTGGAGTGCTTGGTCAGTCGGAAACACCATATATTTT.

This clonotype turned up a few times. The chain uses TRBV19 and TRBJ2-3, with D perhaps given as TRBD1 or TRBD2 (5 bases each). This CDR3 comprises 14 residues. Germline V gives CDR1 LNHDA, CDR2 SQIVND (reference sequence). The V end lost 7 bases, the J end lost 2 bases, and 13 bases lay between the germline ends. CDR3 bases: TGTGCCAGTAAATGGGGACCAGCCACAGATACGCAGTATTTT. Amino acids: CASKWGPATDTQYF.

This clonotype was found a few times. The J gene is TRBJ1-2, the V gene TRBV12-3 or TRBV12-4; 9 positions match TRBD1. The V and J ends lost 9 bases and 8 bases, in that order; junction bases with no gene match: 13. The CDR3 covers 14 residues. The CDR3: CASMSGQGPWGYTF. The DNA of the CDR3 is TGTGCCAGTATGTCGGGACAGGGCCCATGGGGCTACACCTTC.

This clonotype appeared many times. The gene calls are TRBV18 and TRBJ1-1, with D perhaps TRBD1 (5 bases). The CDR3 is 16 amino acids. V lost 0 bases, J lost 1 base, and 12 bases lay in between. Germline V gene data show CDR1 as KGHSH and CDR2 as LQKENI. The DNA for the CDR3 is TGTGCCAGCTCACCACCGACTGTCCAGGGGAACACTGAAGCTTTCTTT. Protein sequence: CASSPPTVQGNTEAFF. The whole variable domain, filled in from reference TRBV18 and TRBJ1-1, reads NAGVMQNPRHLVRRRGQEARLRCSPMKGHSHVYWYRQLPEEGLKFMVYLQKENIIDESGMPKERFSAEFPKEGPSILRIQQVVRGDSAAYFCASSPPTVQGNTEAFFGQGTRLTVV.

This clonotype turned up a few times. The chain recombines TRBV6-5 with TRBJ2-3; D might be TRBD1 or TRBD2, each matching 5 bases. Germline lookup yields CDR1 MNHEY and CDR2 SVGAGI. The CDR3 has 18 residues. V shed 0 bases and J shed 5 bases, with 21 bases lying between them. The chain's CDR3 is CASSYSTITPGPLDTQYF. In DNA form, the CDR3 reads TGTGCCAGCAGTTACTCGACCATTACTCCGGGACCCTTAGATACGCAGTATTTT.

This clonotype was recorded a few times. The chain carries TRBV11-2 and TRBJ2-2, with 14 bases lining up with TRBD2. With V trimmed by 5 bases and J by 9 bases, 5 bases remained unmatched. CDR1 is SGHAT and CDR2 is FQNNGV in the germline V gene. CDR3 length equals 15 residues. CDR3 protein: CASSPRLAGGRELFF. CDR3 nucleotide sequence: TGTGCCAGCAGCCCCCGACTAGCGGGGGGGCGGGAGCTGTTTTTT.

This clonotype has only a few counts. The CDR3 DNA reads TGTGCCAGCAGCTTAGATGCCGGGGCAAGCACAGATACGCAGTATTTT. Translating it yields CASSLDAGASTDTQYF. V gene TRBV7-2 combines with J gene TRBJ2-3, with D perhaps given as TRBD1 or TRBD2 (5 bases each). The V end lost 1 base, the J end lost 0 bases, and 11 bases lay between the germline ends. The CDR3 has 16 residues. Germline CDR1 is SGHTA and CDR2 is FQGNSA.

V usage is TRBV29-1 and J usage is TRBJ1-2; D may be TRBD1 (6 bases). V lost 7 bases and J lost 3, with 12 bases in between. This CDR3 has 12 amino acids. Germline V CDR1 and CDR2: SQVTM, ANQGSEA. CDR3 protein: CSEYRVDYGYTF. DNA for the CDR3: TGCAGCGAATACAGGGTTGACTATGGCTACACCTTC.

CDR3 in DNA: TGTGCCAGCAGTTTTGTCCTTTATTCACCCCTCCACTTT. Protein: CASSFVLYSPLHF. V gene TRBV12-3 or TRBV12-4 combines with J gene TRBJ1-6; D is unclear. V was cut by 3 bases and J by 8 bases, with 8 bases left in between. This CDR3 is built from 13 residues.

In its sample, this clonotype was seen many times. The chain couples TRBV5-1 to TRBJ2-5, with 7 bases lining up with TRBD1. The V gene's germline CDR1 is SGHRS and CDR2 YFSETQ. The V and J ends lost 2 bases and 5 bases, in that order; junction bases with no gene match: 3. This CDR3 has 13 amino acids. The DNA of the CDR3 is TGCGCCAGCAGCTTTACAGGGGAGGAGACCCAGTACTTC. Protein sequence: CASSFTGEETQYF.

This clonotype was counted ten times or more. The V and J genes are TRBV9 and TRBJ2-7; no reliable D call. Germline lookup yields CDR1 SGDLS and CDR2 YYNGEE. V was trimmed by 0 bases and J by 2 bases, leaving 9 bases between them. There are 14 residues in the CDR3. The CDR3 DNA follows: TGTGCCAGCAGCGTAGAGGGATCTACCTACGAGCAGTACTTC. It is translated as CASSVEGSTYEQYF.

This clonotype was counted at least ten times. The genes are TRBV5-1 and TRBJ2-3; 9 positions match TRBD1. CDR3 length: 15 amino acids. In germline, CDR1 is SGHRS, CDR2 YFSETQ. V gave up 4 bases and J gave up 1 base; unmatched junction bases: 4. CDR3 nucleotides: TGCGCCAGCAGCCCCGGGACAGGGCGCACAGATACGCAGTATTTT. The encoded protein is CASSPGTGRTDTQYF.

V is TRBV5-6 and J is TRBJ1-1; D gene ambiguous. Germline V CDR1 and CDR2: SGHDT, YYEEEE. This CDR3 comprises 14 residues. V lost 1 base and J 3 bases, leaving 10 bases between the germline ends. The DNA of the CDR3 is TGTGCCAGCAGCTTGCCCCTCGGTGACACTGAAGCTTTCTTT. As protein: CASSLPLGDTEAFF.

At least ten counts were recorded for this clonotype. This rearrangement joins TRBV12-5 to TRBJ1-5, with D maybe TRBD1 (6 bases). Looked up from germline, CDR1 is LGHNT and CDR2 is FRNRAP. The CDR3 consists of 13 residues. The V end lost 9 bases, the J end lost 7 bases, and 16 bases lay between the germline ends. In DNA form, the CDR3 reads TGTGCTAGGTTCCGGAAGGGGGAGCAGCCCCAGCATTTT. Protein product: CARFRKGEQPQHF. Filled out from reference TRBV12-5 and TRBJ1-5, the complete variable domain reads DARVTQTPRHKVTEMGQEVTMRCQPILGHNTVFWYRQTMMQGLELLAYFRNRAPLDDSGMPKDRFSAEMPDATLATLKIQPSEPRDSAVYFCARFRKGEQPQHFGDGTRLSIL.